The T cell receptor beta chain under discussion was sequenced for a study of neurological immune-mediated disorders. The table lists this clonotype with many counts. Each TCR transcript was tagged with a 10-nucleotide random UMI during 5'RACE. MiXCR, applied by TCRdb to the 5' RACE reads, yields one record per CDR3 protein. The data contain just under 40,000 distinct CDR3 sequences, 6% to 7.5% of them seen just once; the ten biggest clones take up around 6%. Sorted libraries drew on 1 million CD4+ or CD8+ T cells. This CDR3 has 15 amino acids. Losses at the gene ends were 6 bases for V and 5 bases for J; bases not matched to a gene: 10. In germline, CDR1 is LGHNA, CDR2 YNFKEQ.

Sample: CD4+ T cells from blood. The V call is TRBV4-2, the J call TRBJ2-5; 9 bases are a match to TRBD2. The origin of this receptor is a man in his forties or fifties in good health. CDR3 DNA sequence: TGTGCCAGCAGTCCGGATAGCGGGAGTCGTGAGACCCAGTACTTC. Protein product: CASSPDSGSRETQYF.